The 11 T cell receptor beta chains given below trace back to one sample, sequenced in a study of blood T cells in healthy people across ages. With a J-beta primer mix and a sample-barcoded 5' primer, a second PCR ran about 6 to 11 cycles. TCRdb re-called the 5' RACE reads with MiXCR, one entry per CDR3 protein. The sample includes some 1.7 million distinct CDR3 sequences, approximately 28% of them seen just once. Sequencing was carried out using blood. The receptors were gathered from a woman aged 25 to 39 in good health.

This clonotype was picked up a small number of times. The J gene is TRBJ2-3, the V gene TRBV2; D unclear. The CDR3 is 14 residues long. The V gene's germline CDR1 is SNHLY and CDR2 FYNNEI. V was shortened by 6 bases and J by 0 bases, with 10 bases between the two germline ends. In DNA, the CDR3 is TGTGCCAGCAGGTCCCGAGTAAGCACAGATACGCAGTATTTT. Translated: CASRSRVSTDTQYF. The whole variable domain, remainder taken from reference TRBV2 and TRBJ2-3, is EPEVTQTPSHQVTQMGQEVILRCVPISNHLYFYWYRQILGQKVEFLVSFYNNEISEKSEIFDDQFSVERPDGSNFTLKIRSTKLEDSAMYFCASRSRVSTDTQYFGPGTRLTVL.

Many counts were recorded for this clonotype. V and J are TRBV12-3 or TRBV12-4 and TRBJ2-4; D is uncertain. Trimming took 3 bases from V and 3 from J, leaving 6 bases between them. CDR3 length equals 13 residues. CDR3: CASSFDSKNIQYF. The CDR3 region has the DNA TGTGCCAGCAGTTTTGATAGCAAAAACATTCAGTACTTC.

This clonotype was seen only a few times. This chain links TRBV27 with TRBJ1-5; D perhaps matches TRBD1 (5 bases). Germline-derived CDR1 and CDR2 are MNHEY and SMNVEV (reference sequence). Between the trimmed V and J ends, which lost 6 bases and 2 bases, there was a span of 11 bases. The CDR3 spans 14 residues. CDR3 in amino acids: CASRLMGRNQPQHF. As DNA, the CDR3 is TGTGCCAGCAGGTTAATGGGGCGCAATCAGCCCCAGCATTTT.

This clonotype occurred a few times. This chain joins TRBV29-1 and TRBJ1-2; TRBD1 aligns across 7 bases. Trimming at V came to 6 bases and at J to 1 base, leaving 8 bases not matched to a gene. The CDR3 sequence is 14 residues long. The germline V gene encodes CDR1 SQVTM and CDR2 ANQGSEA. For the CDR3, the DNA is TGCAGCGTGGGACGACAGGGAGATAACTATGGCTACACCTTC. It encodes CSVGRQGDNYGYTF.

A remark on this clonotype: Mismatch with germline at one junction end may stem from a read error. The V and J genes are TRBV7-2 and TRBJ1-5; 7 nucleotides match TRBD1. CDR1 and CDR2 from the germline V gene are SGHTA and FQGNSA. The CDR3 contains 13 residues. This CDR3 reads CASSLEGARPQHF. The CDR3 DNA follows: TGCGCCAGCAGCTTGGAGGGGGCGAGGCCCCAGCATTTT.

The CDR3 bases are TGCAGTGCTGAGAACCCCGGGACTGGCTACAATGAGCAGTTCTTC. It translates to CSAENPGTGYNEQFF. The chain has TRBV20-1 and TRBJ2-1; TRBD2 is a possible D gene (6 bases). The CDR3 is 15 amino acids. Germline CDR1 and CDR2: DFQATT and SNEGSKA (reference sequence). V was pared by 5 bases and J by 3 bases, with 17 bases between.

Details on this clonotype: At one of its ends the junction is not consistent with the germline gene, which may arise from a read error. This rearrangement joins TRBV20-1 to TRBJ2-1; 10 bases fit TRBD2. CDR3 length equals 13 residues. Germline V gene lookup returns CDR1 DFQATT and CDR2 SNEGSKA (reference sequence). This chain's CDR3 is CGARSGGGNEQFF. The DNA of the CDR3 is TGCGGTGCTAGAAGCGGGGGGGGCAATGAGCAGTTCTTC.

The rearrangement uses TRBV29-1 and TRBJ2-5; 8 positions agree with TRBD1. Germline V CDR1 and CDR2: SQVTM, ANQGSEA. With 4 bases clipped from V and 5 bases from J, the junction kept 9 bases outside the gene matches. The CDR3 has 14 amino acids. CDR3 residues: CSVGAGGAGETQYF. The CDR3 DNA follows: TGCAGCGTTGGGGCAGGGGGCGCGGGGGAGACCCAGTACTTC.

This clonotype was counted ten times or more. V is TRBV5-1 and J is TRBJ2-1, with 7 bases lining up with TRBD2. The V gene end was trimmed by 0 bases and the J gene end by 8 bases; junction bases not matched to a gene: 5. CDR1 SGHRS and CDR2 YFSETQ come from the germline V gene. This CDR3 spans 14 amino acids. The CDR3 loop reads CASSLETSLDEQFF. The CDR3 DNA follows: TGCGCCAGCAGCTTGGAGACTAGCTTGGATGAGCAGTTCTTC.

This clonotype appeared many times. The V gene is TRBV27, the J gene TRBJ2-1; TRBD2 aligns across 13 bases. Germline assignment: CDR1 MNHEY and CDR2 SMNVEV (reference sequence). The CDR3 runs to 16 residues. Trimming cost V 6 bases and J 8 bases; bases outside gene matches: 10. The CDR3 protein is CASSTSGGARIYEQFF. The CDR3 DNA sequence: TGTGCCAGCAGCACTAGCGGGGGGGCCAGGATCTATGAGCAGTTCTTC.

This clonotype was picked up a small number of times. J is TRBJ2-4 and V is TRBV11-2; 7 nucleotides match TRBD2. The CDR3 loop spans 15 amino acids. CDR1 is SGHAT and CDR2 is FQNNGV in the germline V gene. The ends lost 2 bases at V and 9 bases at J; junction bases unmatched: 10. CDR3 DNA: TGTGCCAGCAGCTTATATGGGGGGGGTCGGAGCATTCAGTACTTC. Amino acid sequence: CASSLYGGGRSIQYF.